This TCR beta chain is from a study of T cells in Graves' hyperthyroidism and ophthalmopathy. Study findings and constraints: Patients with ophthalmopathy were separated from those with stable hyperthyroidism by a 13 V-J model. The model foresaw ophthalmopathy a median around 6 months prior to onset.

The count of this clonotype is one. Its antigen remains unidentified. Exclusions: uncontrolled infection, other autoimmune disease, pregnancy, lactation. Diagnoses rested on clinical symptoms, serum thyroxine and TRAb, thyroid ultrasound and orbital computed tomography. It was RNA transcripts that yielded the amplified TCR beta CDR3 regions. First-round RT-PCR with HTBI primers amplified the TCR CDR3 region. In TCRdb, the multiplex PCR reads were re-called with MiXCR into one record per CDR3 protein. The sample has about 360,000 distinct CDR3 sequences, 13% seen once. This sequence was found in a woman in her late teens or twenties with Graves' hyperthyroidism. What was sequenced was blood.

CDR3 in DNA: TGTGCCAGCAGCTTGAAAGACAGGGAAGGAGATGGCTACACCTTC. Translation gives CASSLKDREGDGYTF. The chain has TRBV7-2 and TRBJ1-2, with TRBD1 identical over 7 bases. Germline loops: CDR1 SGHTA, CDR2 FQGNSA. This CDR3 comprises 15 residues. The V and J ends lost 3 bases and 6 bases, in that order; junction bases with no gene match: 10.